This T cell receptor (beta chain) was found in a study of T cells in Graves' hyperthyroidism and ophthalmopathy. Study observations and caveats: Ophthalmopathy stood apart from stable hyperthyroidism in a 13 V-J model. The model predicted ophthalmopathy a median approximately seven months before onset. Most thyroid clonotypes with frequency above 0.001 were detected in blood.

What was amplified from RNA transcripts were TCR beta CDR3 regions. The study used the HTBI primer set for a first-round RT-PCR of the TCR CDR3. TCRdb independently ran MiXCR on the multiplex PCR reads; one entry per CDR3 protein. The sample has about 52,000 distinct CDR3 sequences; roughly 50% are singletons. Subjects with ophthalmopathy showed a Clinical Activity Score no lower than 3, a NOSPECS grade no lower than 4, and a duration shorter than 3 months. This CDR3 is built from 14 residues. V lost 6 bases, J lost 6 bases, and 17 bases lay in between. Germline V CDR1 and CDR2: PRHDT, FYEKMQ (reference sequence). This clonotype occurred many times. The antigen remains unidentified.

The receptor was isolated from a woman aged 45-65 years with Graves' ophthalmopathy. The sample comprised blood. This sequence joins TRBV13 and TRBJ1-2, with D possibly being TRBD1 (5 bases). CDR3 DNA: TGTGCCAGCAGTAAGTTATTGGGACCTCATGGCTACACCTTC. This codes for CASSKLLGPHGYTF.